This TCR beta chain is drawn from a study of cytomegalovirus exposure and HLA in healthy donors. With regard to this clone: Its antigen is not known.

Use of 60 Vbeta and 13 Jbeta primers characterized the PCR. Produced via immunoSEQ multiplex PCR; TCRdb's table is partial and in-frame only. This repertoire includes 130,000 to 150,000 clones. This CDR3 region has 16 residues. The germline gives CDR1 SGHDT, CDR2 YYEEEE. V was clipped by 4 bases and J by 4 bases, with 18 bases between them. Study-wide results and limits: The authors excluded some V segments, including TRBV6-2 and TRBV6-3, as indistinguishable.

This receptor was obtained from a male donor in good health and CMV-seronegative. The rearrangement uses TRBV5-6 and TRBJ1-5; D may be TRBD1 (5 bases). The material sequenced was PBMCs. CDR3 in amino acids: CASSTGGTVVNQPQHF. DNA for the CDR3: TGTGCCAGCAGCACCGGCGGGACGGTAGTTAATCAGCCCCAGCATTTT.